The source of this T cell receptor beta chain is a study of blood T cell repertoires in COVID-19. The participants were between about 18 and 90 years old and came from about two dozen US areas. Libraries were prepared by immunoSEQ multiplex PCR; TCRdb keeps only in-frame clonotypes and omits some of them. The data hold under 200,000 clones, with over 75% observed a single time. Input material: PBMCs or T cells enriched from blood (not recorded which). This receptor was identified in a woman between 45 and 65 years old who had recovered from COVID-19.

The DNA for the CDR3 is TGTGCCAGCAGCAGCCGCGGACTAGCGGGCAGTTACAATGAGCAGTTCTTC. Protein product: CASSSRGLAGSYNEQFF. This rearrangement joins TRBV7-9 to TRBJ2-1; 11 positions match TRBD2. The CDR3 runs 17 residues. The V gene end was trimmed by 5 bases and the J gene end by 4 bases; junction bases not matched to a gene: 10. The germline gives CDR1 SEHNR, CDR2 FQNEAQ (reference sequence).